The 30 T cell receptor beta chains given below trace back to one sample, sequenced in a study of T cells in Graves' hyperthyroidism and ophthalmopathy. RNA transcripts provided the source from which TCR beta CDR3 regions were amplified. With the HTBI primer set, the TCR CDR3 went through a first round of RT-PCR. MiXCR was run by TCRdb on the multiplex PCR reads, yielding one entry per CDR3 protein. Altogether 380,000 or so distinct CDR3 sequences are present, approximately 13% being singletons, with the ten largest covering 20% to 25%. What was sequenced was blood. The receptor source for this set is a woman under 40 with Graves' hyperthyroidism.

This clonotype was detected ten times or more. The rearrangement uses TRBV6-1 and TRBJ1-2; a possible D gene is TRBD1 (6 bases). CDR3 length: 13 residues. CDR1 is MNHNS and CDR2 is SASEGT in the germline V gene. Trimming took off 6 bases at V and 3 bases at J, with 11 bases between the two ends. CDR3 protein: CASSYRVHYGYTF. The CDR3 nucleotides read TGTGCCAGCAGCTACAGGGTGCACTATGGCTACACCTTC.

J is TRBJ2-4 and V is TRBV11-2; TRBD2 matches 7 bases. V lost 3 bases, J lost 4 bases, and 0 bases stayed unmatched. The CDR3 totals 13 residues. Germline CDR1 and CDR2: SGHAT and FQNNGV. CDR3 residues: CASSLGGKNIQYF. Written as DNA, the CDR3 is TGTGCCAGCAGCTTGGGAGGGAAAAACATTCAGTACTTC.

This chain links TRBV5-8 with TRBJ2-5; a weak D match, TRBD2 (7 bases). Germline V gene sequence: CDR1 SGHTS, CDR2 YDEGEE. This CDR3 comprises 14 residues. As DNA, the CDR3 is TGTGCAGGGGGGGGTCGCCGCTACCAAGAGACCCAGTACTTC. Translating gives CAGGGRRYQETQYF.

This clonotype was recorded a few times. J is TRBJ1-1 and V is TRBV28; 9 nucleotides line up with TRBD1. Germline loops: CDR1 MDHEN, CDR2 SYDVKM. Trimming removed 4 bases from V and 7 bases from J; junction bases left unmatched: 1. This CDR3 has 12 residues. CDR3 nucleotides: TGTGCCAGCAGTTGGACAGGGGATGAAGCTTTCTTT. The encoded protein is CASSWTGDEAFF.

This clonotype was recorded a few times. The J gene is TRBJ2-3, the V gene TRBV7-2; 7 bases match TRBD1. V shed 5 bases and J 4 bases; nucleotides not matched to a gene: 9. CDR1 and CDR2 from the germline V gene are SGHTA and FQGNSA. The CDR3 is 15 residues long. The DNA of the CDR3 is TGTGCCAGCAGCCCCCGGACAGGTTCCCCAGATACGCAGTATTTT. It translates to CASSPRTGSPDTQYF.

There are a few counts of this clonotype. The rearrangement links TRBV20-1 to TRBJ1-2, with D possibly matching TRBD1 (6 bases). CDR1 and CDR2 from the germline V gene are DFQATT and SNEGSKA (reference sequence). CDR3 size: 14 residues. The CDR3 DNA reads as TGCGCGCGGGGTTTTGGACAGATTCGATATGGCTACACCTTC. Encoded protein: CARGFGQIRYGYTF.

V gene TRBV2 combines with J gene TRBJ2-2, with 10 bases aligning to TRBD2. CDR1 is SNHLY, CDR2 FYNNEI, per germline. The V and J ends lost 8 bases and 4 bases, in that order; junction bases with no gene match: 7. There are 15 residues in the CDR3. This CDR3 reads CASYGTSAFTGELFF. The CDR3 nucleotides read TGTGCCAGCTACGGGACTAGCGCATTCACCGGGGAGCTGTTTTTT.

The gene calls are TRBV13 and TRBJ2-1; 11 bases fit TRBD1. Germline V gene sequence: CDR1 PRHDT, CDR2 FYEKMQ (reference sequence). V dropped 5 bases and J dropped 5; count of bases not matched to a gene: 17. The CDR3 consists of 19 residues. CDR3 loop: CASSPTDRGQGSGDNEQFF. The CDR3 DNA sequence: TGTGCCAGCAGCCCGACGGACAGGGGGCAAGGTAGCGGAGACAATGAGCAGTTCTTC.

As regards this clonotype: A much more abundant neighbour one base away suggests this may be a read error. The gene calls are TRBV28 and TRBJ2-7; no firm D call. The germline V and J ends were trimmed by 8 bases and 3 bases, with 11 bases remaining between them. Germline CDR1 MDHEN, CDR2 SYDVKM. CDR3 length equals 12 residues. CDR3 DNA sequence: TGTGCCAGCTTGGAGCAGTACTACGAGCAGTACTTC. It specifies CASLEQYYEQYF.

The rearrangement links TRBV20-1 to TRBJ2-5; 7 nucleotides agree with TRBD2. Trimming cost V 3 bases and J 2 bases; bases outside gene matches: 3. There are 13 residues in the CDR3. The germline V gene encodes CDR1 DFQATT and CDR2 SNEGSKA (reference sequence). CDR3 protein: CSARGGFQETQYF. CDR3 coding DNA: TGCAGTGCTAGGGGGGGGTTTCAAGAGACCCAGTACTTC.

This clonotype was detected many times. The chain is built from TRBV28 and TRBJ1-4; a possible D gene is TRBD1 (5 bases). Deletions cut 8 bases from V and 7 bases from J, with 11 bases between. Germline-derived CDR1 and CDR2 are MDHEN and SYDVKM. CDR3 length equals 12 residues. The CDR3 spells CASVGGREKLFF. The CDR3 DNA sequence: TGTGCCAGCGTTGGGGGTCGTGAAAAACTGTTTTTT.

A few counts support this clonotype. The rearrangement links TRBV12-3 or TRBV12-4 to TRBJ2-1; 14 bases match TRBD2. V shed 7 bases, J shed 9 bases, and the junction held 8 bases outside the gene matches. The CDR3 sequence is 15 residues long. The CDR3 DNA is TGTGCCAGCAACCCGGGACTAGCGGGAGTTCTTGAGCAGTTCTTC. It encodes CASNPGLAGVLEQFF.

This clonotype was seen more than once but under ten times. The gene calls are TRBV29-1 and TRBJ1-2; 8 positions match TRBD1. V gave up 4 bases and J gave up 3 bases; unmatched junction bases: 4. This CDR3 contains 13 residues. Germline values: CDR1 SQVTM, CDR2 ANQGSEA. CDR3 amino acids: CSVAGGWDYGYTF. The CDR3 DNA reads as TGCAGCGTTGCAGGGGGCTGGGACTATGGCTACACCTTC.

This clonotype was observed a handful of times. The chain joins TRBV29-1 to TRBJ1-1, with TRBD1 as a possible D gene (6 bases). Germline loops: CDR1 SQVTM, CDR2 ANQGSEA. This CDR3 region has 14 residues. CDR3 DNA: TGCACGGGGACAAAAGCGGGACACAACACTGAAGCTTTCTTT. It encodes CTGTKAGHNTEAFF.

V and J are TRBV7-2 and TRBJ1-1; D is unresolved. With 2 bases removed from V and 0 bases from J, the gap between germline ends came to 10 bases. The CDR3 has 15 amino acids. Germline lookup yields CDR1 SGHTA and CDR2 FQGNSA. The CDR3 is CASSLRTGMNTEAFF. The DNA for the CDR3 is TGTGCCAGCAGCTTAAGGACGGGGATGAACACTGAAGCTTTCTTT. The full variable domain, completed using reference TRBV7-2 and TRBJ1-1, is GAGVSQSPSNKVTEKGKDVELRCDPISGHTALYWYRQSLGQGLEFLIYFQGNSAPDKSGLPSDRFSAERTGGSVSTLTIQRTQQEDSAVYLCASSLRTGMNTEAFFGQGTRLTVV.

This clonotype was found a few times. This chain uses TRBV15 with TRBJ2-6; a weak D match, TRBD2 (6 bases). The CDR3 runs 16 residues. Trimming stripped 1 base from V and 4 bases from J, with 11 bases between. Looked up from germline, CDR1 is LNHNV and CDR2 is YYDKDF (reference sequence). CDR3 sequence (DNA): TGTGCCACCAGCAGAGGTGGGGGGACGGGGGCCAACGTCCTGACTTTC. Amino acids: CATSRGGGTGANVLTF.

This clonotype occurred many times. The chain recombines TRBV7-2 with TRBJ1-3, with D possibly TRBD1 on 5 matching bases. The CDR3 covers 15 residues. Trimming took off 5 bases at V and 4 bases at J, with 15 bases between the two ends. Germline V lookup: CDR1 SGHTA, CDR2 FQGNSA. In DNA form, the CDR3 reads TGTGCCAGCAGCCCGGGGACGGGGTACGGAAACACCATATATTTT. It encodes CASSPGTGYGNTIYF.

This clonotype was seen ten or more times. The gene calls are TRBV28 and TRBJ2-7; a possible D gene is TRBD2 (6 bases). Trimming removed 6 bases from V and 0 bases from J, with 6 bases in between. CDR3 length: 12 residues. Germline values: CDR1 MDHEN, CDR2 SYDVKM. The CDR3 nucleotides are TGTGCCAGCAGCGGGAGCTCCTACGAGCAGTACTTC. Translating it yields CASSGSSYEQYF.

In its sample, this clonotype was seen a few times. The chain uses TRBV4-1 and TRBJ2-1, with 13 bases lining up with TRBD2. J lost 7 bases, V lost 9 bases, and 9 bases had no gene match. Germline V CDR1 and CDR2: MGHRA, YSYEKL. The CDR3 runs 15 residues. CDR3 sequence: CASGTSGIRYNEQFF. Here the CDR3 DNA reads TGCGCCAGTGGGACTAGCGGGATTCGGTATAATGAGCAGTTCTTC.

This clonotype was observed many times. This rearrangement joins TRBV7-9 to TRBJ1-2, with D unresolved. This CDR3 is 14 amino acids long. V was pared by 2 bases and J by 5 bases, with 12 bases between. Germline assignment: CDR1 SEHNR and CDR2 FQNEAQ (reference sequence). The CDR3 is CASSLSFEVYGYTF. In DNA, the CDR3 is TGTGCCAGCAGCTTATCTTTTGAGGTGTATGGCTACACCTTC.

This chain joins TRBV10-3 and TRBJ1-1; a possible D gene is TRBD1 (6 bases). The CDR3 runs 15 residues. Trimming shortened V by 11 bases and J by 1 base, and 20 bases separated the two germline ends. CDR1 and CDR2 (germline): ENHRY, SYGVKD. As DNA, the CDR3 is TGTGCCGTCATGAGGGGGTTGGAACAGAACACTGAAGCTTTCTTT. Its translation: CAVMRGLEQNTEAFF.

This clonotype occurred many times. V gene TRBV28 combines with J gene TRBJ2-7; D might be TRBD1 or TRBD2, each matching 5 bases. CDR3 length: 15 residues. From germline, CDR1 is MDHEN and CDR2 SYDVKM. Trimming shortened V by 9 bases and J by 4 bases, and 22 bases separated the two germline ends. The CDR3 DNA follows: TGTGCCAGTAGAGACCCGGGACCGGTGAATTACGAGCAGTACTTC. Translation: CASRDPGPVNYEQYF.

The V and J genes are TRBV28 and TRBJ1-5; D possibly corresponds to TRBD1 (5 bases). The CDR3 runs to 15 residues. V shed 5 bases and J shed 5 bases, with 16 bases lying between them. Germline-derived CDR1 and CDR2 are MDHEN and SYDVKM. In DNA form, the CDR3 reads TGTGCCAGCAGTACGGCTATGGGACCTCATCAGCCCCAGCATTTT. Amino acids: CASSTAMGPHQPQHF.

This clonotype was counted only a few times. The chain couples TRBV28 to TRBJ2-6, with TRBD1 matching over 9 bases. The length of the CDR3 is 18 residues. J lost 0 bases, V lost 4 bases, and 7 bases had no gene match. Per germline, CDR1 MDHEN and CDR2 SYDVKM. The CDR3 is CASSSTGQGYSGANVLTF. CDR3 in DNA: TGTGCCAGCAGTTCCACGGGACAGGGATACTCTGGGGCCAACGTCCTGACTTTC.

This clonotype was detected many times. The chain links TRBV28 to TRBJ2-7, with D maybe TRBD1 (6 bases). V lost 5 bases to trimming and J lost 0 bases, with 17 bases between them. The germline V gene encodes CDR1 MDHEN and CDR2 SYDVKM. The CDR3 extends over 16 amino acids. CDR3 bases: TGTGCCAGCAGTCAAGTGGCAAGGGGGAGCTCCTACGAGCAGTACTTC. Translating it yields CASSQVARGSSYEQYF.

This clonotype has a handful of counts. V and J are TRBV14 and TRBJ2-5; 12 nucleotides line up with TRBD2. Germline trimming cut 4 bases from V and 6 bases from J; bases unmatched to any gene: 18. This CDR3 is built from 19 residues. Per germline, CDR1 SGHDN and CDR2 FVKESK. The CDR3 DNA is TGTGCCAGCAGCCCTGGGCGACTAGCGGGAGTTGTGGGTAAGAAGACCCAGTACTTC. It is translated as CASSPGRLAGVVGKKTQYF. The full variable domain, completed using reference TRBV14 and TRBJ2-5, is EAGVTQFPSHSVIEKGQTVTLRCDPISGHDNLYWYRRVMGKEIKFLLHFVKESKQDESGMPNNRFLAERTGGTYSTLKVQPAELEDSGVYFCASSPGRLAGVVGKKTQYFGPGTRLLVL.

On this clonotype: A much larger clonotype is one base distant, so this may be a read error. V and J are TRBV20-1 and TRBJ2-1; 10 positions match TRBD2. This CDR3 spans 14 amino acids. Germline V lookup: CDR1 DFQATT, CDR2 SNEGSKA (reference sequence). V lost 4 bases to trimming and J lost 0 bases; unmatched junction nucleotides: 0. The CDR3 DNA is TGCAGTGCTACTAGCGGGAGCTCCTACAATGAGCAGTTCTTC. Translating gives CSATSGSSYNEQFF.

This clonotype was counted many times. The genes are TRBV7-9 and TRBJ1-1; D unresolved. Germline assignment: CDR1 SEHNR and CDR2 FQNEAQ (reference sequence). V lost 5 bases, J lost 4 bases, and 17 bases lay in between. The CDR3 contains 15 residues. The CDR3 bases are TGTGCCAGCAGCCCCTTTGAGGGCTCGAGCACTGAAGCTTTCTTT. The encoded protein is CASSPFEGSSTEAFF.

The V call is TRBV5-6, the J call TRBJ1-2; no firm D call. The V gene's germline CDR1 is SGHDT and CDR2 YYEEEE. This CDR3 has 13 residues. V was clipped by 4 bases and J by 1 base, with 8 bases between them. The CDR3 sequence: CASSDLDNYGYTF. In nucleotides, the CDR3 is TGTGCCAGCAGCGACCTCGATAACTATGGCTACACCTTC.

This clonotype was seen more than once but under ten times. The J gene is TRBJ2-5, the V gene TRBV12-3 or TRBV12-4; 7 bases are shared with TRBD1. The length of the CDR3 is 11 residues. V lost 5 bases, J lost 9 bases, and 3 bases stayed unmatched. The CDR3 DNA reads TGTGCCAGCAGTCATAGGGGGCCCCAGTACTTC. Its translation is CASSHRGPQYF.